This entry features one TCR beta chain sequence. The CDR3 spans 15 residues. J was trimmed by 10 bases and V by 3 bases; bases with no gene match: 10. From germline, CDR1 is SGHRS and CDR2 YFSETQ. This table comes from immunoSEQ multiplex PCR, and its TCRdb copy is limited to in-frame clones, with some not included. The data hold tens of thousands of clones, with roughly 84% observed a single time. This sample was taken from a study of blood T cell repertoires in COVID-19. The sequence derives from a woman aged 45 to 65 with acute or convalescent COVID-19. The sample consisted of peripheral blood. The rearrangement uses TRBV5-1 and TRBJ2-1; 10 bases match TRBD1. CDR3: CASSSSGQGVEEQFF. CDR3 coding DNA: TGCGCCAGCAGCTCCTCAGGACAGGGGGTTGAGGAGCAGTTCTTC.